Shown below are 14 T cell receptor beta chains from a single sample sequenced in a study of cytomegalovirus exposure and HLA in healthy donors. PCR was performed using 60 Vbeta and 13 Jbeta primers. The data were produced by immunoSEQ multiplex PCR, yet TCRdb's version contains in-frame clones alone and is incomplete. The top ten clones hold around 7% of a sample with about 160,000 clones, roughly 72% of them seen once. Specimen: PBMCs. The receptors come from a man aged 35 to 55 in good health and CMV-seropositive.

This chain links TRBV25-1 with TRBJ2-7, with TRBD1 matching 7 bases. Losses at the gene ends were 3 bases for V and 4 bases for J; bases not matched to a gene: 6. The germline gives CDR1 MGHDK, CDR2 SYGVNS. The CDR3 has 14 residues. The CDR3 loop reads CASSDSDRAYEQYF. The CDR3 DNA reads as TGTGCCAGCAGTGATTCTGACAGGGCTTACGAGCAGTACTTC.

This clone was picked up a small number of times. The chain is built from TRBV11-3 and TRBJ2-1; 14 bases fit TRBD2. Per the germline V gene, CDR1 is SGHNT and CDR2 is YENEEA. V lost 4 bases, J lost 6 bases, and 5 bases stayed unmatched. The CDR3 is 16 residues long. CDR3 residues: CASSYGLAGGGNEQFF. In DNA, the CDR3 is TGTGCCAGCAGCTATGGACTAGCGGGGGGAGGCAATGAGCAGTTCTTC.

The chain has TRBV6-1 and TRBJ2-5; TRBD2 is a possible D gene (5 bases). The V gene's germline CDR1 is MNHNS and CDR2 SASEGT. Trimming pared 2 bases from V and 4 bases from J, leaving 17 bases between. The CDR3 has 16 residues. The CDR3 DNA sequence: TGTGCCAGCAGTGAAACGGCGGGTCCCCCGGGAGAGACCCAGTACTTC. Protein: CASSETAGPPGETQYF.

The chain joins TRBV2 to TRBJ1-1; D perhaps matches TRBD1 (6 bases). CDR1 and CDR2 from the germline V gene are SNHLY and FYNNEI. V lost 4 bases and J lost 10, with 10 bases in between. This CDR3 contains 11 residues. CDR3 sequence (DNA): TGTGCCAGCAGTGGAGGGGGGGGAGCTTTCTTT. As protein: CASSGGGGAFF.

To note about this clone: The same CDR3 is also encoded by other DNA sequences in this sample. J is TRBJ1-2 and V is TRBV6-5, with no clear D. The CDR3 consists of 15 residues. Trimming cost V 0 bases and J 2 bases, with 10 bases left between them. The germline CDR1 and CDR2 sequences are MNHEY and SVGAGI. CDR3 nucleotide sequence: TGTGCCAGCAGTTACTCGAGAGGGCAGAACTATGGCTACACCTTC. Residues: CASSYSRGQNYGYTF.

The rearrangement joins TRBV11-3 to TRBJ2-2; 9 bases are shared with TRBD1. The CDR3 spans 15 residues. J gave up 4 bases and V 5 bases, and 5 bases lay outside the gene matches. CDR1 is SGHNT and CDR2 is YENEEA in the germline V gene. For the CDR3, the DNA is TGTGCCAGCAGCCGAGGGACAGGGCGCACCGGGGAGCTGTTTTTT. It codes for CASSRGTGRTGELFF.

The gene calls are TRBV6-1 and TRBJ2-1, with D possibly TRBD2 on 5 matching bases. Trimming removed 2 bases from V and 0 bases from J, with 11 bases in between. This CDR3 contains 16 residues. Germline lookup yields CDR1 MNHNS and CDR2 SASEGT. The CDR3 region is CASSEWIASSYNEQFF. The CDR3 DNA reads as TGTGCCAGCAGTGAATGGATAGCGAGCTCCTACAATGAGCAGTTCTTC.

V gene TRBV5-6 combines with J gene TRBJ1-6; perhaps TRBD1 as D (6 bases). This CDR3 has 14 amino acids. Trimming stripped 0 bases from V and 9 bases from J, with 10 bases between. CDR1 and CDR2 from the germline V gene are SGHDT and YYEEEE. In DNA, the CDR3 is TGTGCCAGCAGCTTGGACAGGGATAGTTCACCCCTCCACTTT. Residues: CASSLDRDSSPLHF.

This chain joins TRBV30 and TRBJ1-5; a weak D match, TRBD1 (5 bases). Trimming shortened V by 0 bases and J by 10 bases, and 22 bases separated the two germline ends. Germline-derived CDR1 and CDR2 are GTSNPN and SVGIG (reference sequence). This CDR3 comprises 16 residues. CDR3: CAWSVGAGGGNRPQHF. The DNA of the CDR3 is TGTGCCTGGAGTGTAGGGGCAGGTGGCGGCAATCGCCCCCAGCATTTT. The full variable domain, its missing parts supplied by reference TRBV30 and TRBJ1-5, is SQTIHQWPATLVQPVGSPLSLECTVEGTSNPNLYWYRQAAGRGLQLLFYSVGIGQISSEVPQNLSASRPQDRQFILSSKKLLLSDSGFYLCAWSVGAGGGNRPQHFGDGTRLSIL.

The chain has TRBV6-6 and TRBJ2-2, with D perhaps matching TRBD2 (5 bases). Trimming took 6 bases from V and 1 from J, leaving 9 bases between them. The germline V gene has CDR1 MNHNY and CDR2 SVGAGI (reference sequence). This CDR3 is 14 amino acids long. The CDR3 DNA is TGTGCCAGCAGCCTTCGGGGGAACACCGGGGAGCTGTTTTTT. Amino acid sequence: CASSLRGNTGELFF.

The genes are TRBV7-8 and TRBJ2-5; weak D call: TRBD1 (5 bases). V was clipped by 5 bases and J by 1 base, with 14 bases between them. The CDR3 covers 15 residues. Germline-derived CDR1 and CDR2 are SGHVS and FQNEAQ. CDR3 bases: TGTGCCAGCAGCCCCCCCTCCCAGGGCCAAGAGACCCAGTACTTC. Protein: CASSPPSQGQETQYF.

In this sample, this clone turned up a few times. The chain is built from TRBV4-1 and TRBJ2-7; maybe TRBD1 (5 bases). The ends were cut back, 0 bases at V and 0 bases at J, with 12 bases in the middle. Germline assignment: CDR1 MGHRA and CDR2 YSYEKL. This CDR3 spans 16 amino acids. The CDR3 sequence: CASSQEVQASSYEQYF. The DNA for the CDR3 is TGCGCCAGCAGCCAAGAAGTACAGGCGAGCTCCTACGAGCAGTACTTC.

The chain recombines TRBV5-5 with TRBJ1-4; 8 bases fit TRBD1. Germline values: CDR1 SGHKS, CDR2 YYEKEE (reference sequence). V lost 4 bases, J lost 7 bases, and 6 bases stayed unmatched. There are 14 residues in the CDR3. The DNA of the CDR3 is TGTGCCAGCAGCCCCCCGGACAGGGTTGAAAAACTGTTTTTT. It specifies CASSPPDRVEKLFF.

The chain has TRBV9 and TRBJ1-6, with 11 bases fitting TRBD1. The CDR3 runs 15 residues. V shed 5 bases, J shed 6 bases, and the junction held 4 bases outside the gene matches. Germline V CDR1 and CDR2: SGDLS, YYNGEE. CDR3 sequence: CASRAGTGGNSPLHF. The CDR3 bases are TGTGCCAGCAGGGCCGGGACAGGGGGTAATTCACCCCTCCACTTT.